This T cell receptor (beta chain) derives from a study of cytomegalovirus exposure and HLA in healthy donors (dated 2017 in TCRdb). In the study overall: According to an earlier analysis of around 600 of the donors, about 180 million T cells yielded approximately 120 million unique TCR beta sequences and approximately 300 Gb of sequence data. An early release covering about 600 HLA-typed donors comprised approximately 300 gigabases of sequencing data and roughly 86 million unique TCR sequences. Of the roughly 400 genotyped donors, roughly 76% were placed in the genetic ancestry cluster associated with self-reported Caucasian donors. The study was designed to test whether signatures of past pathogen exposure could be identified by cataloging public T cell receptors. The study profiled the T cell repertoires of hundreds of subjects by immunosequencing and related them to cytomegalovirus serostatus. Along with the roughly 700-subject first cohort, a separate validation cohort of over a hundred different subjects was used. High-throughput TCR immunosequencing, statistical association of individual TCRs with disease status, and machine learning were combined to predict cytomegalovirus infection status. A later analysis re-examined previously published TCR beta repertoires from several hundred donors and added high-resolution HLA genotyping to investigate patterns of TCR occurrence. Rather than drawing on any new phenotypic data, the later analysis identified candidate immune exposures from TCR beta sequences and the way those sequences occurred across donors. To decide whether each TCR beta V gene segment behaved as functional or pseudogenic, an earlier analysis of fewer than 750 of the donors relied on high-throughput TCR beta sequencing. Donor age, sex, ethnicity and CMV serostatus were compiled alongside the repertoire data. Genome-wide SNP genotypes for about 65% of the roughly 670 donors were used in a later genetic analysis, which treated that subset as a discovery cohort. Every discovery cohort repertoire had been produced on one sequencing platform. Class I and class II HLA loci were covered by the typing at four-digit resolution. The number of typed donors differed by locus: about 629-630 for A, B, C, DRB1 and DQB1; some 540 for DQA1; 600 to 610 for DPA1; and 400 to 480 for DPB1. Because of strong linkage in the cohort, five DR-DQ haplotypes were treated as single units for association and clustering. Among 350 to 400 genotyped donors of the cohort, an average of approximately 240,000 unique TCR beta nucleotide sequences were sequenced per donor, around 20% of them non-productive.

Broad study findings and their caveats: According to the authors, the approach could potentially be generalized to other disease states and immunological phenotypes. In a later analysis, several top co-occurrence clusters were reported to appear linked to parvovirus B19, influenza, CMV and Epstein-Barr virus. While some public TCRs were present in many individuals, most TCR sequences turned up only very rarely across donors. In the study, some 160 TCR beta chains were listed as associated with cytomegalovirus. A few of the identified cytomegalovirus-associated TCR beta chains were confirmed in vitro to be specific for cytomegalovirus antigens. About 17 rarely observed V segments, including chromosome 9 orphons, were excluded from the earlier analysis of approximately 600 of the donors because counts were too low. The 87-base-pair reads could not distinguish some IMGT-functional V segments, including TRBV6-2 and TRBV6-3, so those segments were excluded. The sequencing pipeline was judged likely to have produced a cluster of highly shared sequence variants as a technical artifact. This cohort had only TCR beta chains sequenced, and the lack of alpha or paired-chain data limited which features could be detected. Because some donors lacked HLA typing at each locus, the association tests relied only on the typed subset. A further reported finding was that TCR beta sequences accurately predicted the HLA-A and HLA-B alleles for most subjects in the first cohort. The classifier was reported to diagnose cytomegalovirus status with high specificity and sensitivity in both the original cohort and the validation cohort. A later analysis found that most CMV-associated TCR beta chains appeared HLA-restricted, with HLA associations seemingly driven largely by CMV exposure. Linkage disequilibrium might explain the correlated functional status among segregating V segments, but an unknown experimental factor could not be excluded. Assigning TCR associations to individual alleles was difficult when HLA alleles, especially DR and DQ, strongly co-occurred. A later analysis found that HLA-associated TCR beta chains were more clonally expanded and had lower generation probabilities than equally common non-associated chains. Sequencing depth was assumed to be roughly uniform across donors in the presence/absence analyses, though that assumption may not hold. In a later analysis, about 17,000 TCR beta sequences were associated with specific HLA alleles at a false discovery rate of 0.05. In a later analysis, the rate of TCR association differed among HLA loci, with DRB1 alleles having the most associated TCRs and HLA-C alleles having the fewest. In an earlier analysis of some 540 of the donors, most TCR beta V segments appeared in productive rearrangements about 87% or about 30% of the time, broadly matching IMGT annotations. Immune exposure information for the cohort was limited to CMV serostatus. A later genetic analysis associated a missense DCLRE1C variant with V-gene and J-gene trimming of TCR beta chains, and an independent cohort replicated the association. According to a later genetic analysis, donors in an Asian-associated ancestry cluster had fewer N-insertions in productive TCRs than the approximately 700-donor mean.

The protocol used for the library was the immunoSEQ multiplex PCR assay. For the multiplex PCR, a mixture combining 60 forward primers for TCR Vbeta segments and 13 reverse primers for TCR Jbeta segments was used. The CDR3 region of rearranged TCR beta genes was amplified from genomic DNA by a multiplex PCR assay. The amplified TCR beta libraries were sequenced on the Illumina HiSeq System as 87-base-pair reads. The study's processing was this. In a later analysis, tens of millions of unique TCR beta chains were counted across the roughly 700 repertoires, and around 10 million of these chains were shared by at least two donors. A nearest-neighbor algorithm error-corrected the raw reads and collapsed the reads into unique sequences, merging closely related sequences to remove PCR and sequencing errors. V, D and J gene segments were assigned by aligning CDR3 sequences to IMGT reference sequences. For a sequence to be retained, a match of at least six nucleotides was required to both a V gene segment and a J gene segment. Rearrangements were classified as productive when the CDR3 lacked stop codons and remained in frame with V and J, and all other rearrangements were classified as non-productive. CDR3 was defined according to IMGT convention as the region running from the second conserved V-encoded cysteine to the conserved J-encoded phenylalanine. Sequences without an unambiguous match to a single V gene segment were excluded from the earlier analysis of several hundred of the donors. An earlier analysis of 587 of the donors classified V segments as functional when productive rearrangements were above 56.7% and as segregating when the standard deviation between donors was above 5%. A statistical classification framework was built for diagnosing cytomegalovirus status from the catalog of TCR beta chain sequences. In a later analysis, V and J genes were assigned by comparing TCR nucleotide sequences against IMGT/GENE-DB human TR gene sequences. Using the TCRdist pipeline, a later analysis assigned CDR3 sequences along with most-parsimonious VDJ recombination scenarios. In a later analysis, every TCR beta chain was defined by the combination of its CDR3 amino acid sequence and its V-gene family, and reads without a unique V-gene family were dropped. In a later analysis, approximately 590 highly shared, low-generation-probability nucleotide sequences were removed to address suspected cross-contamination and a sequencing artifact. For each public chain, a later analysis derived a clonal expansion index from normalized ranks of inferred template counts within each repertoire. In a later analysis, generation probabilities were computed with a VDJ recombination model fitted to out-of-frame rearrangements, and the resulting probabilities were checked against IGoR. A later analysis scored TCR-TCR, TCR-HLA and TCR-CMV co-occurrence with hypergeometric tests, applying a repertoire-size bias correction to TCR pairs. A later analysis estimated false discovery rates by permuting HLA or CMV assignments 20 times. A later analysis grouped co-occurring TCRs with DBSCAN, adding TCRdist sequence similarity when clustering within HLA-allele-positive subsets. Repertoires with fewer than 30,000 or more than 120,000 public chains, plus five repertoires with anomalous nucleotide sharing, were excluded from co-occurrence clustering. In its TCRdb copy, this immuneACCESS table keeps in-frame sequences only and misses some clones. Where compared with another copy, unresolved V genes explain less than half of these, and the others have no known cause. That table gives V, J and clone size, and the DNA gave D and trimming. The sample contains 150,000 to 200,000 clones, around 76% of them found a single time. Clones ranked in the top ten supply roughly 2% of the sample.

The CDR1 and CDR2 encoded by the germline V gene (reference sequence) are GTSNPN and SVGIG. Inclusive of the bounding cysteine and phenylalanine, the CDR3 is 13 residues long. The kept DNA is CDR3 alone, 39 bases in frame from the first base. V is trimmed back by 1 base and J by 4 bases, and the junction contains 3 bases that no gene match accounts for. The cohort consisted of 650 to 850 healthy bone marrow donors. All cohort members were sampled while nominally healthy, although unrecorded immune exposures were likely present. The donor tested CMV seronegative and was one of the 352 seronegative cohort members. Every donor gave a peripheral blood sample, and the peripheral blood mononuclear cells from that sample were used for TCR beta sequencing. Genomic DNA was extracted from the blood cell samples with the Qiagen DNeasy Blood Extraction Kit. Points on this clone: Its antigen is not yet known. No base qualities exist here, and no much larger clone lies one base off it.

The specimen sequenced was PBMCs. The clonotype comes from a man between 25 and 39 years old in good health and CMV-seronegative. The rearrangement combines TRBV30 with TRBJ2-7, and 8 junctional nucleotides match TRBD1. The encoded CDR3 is CAWSAGGEYEQYF. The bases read TGTGCCTGGAGTGCAGGGGGCGAATACGAGCAGTACTTC.